These T cell receptor beta chains were read from a single sample in a study of control samples from healthy donors and cancer patients. TCRdb's copy holds only in-frame clones and misses some; the assay was immunoSEQ multiplex PCR. The table records tens of thousands of clones, around 90% of them present only once. The specimen was PBMCs. The source of these receptors is a man aged 40-55 years with colorectal cancer. Both conserved end residues are trimmed from each CDR3. Each record gives: V gene, D gene, J gene, CDR3 length, CDR3 protein. D genes are given only for firm matches.

>TRBV6-6|NA|TRBJ1-2|13
ASSDWGGAGPGYT
>TRBV20-1|NA|TRBJ2-3|9
SAAPTDTQY
>TRBV19|TRBD1|TRBJ1-1|13
ASSTRDRVNTEAF
>TRBV4-1|NA|TRBJ2-7|12
ASSREQENYEQY
>TRBV27|NA|TRBJ1-6|10
ASSFQGSPLH
>TRBV9|TRBD1|TRBJ1-6|12
ASSGRDSQPPLH
>TRBV19|TRBD2|TRBJ2-5|13
ASRGVSGGRETQY
>TRBV6-5|NA|TRBJ1-1|11
ASSFQMNTEAF
>TRBV7-3|TRBD1|TRBJ1-1|13
ASSDRTGWDTEAF
>TRBV5-1|NA|TRBJ1-1|14
ASSLEGVATGTEAF
>TRBV6-5|NA|TRBJ2-2|12
ASSKQGNTGELF
>TRBV9|NA|TRBJ2-3|14
ASSVEDSSSTDTQY
>TRBV27|TRBD2|TRBJ2-1|13
ASRISGAAYNEQF
>TRBV18|NA|TRBJ2-1|11
ASSPPNKQGWF
>TRBV7-8|TRBD2|TRBJ2-3|16
ASSLVASGGARADTQY
>TRBV7-3|NA|TRBJ2-7|11
ASSFQSTYEQY
>TRBV3-1/TRBV3-2|NA|TRBJ2-2|12
ASSQDRGRGELF
>TRBV27|NA|TRBJ1-5|13
ASSLRGLGNQPQH
>TRBV9|NA|TRBJ1-3|12
ASSAQTAGNTIY